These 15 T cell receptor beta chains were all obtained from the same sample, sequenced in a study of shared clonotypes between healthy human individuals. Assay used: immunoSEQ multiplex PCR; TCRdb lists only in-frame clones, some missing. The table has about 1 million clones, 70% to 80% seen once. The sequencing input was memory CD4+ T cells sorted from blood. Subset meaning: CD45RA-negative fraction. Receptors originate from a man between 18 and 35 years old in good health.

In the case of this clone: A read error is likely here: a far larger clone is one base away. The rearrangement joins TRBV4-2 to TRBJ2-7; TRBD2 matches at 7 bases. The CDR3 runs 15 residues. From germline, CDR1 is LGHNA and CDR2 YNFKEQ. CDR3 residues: CTSSRTGTTEYEQYF. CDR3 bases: TGTACCAGCAGCCGCACCGGGACTACCGAATACGAGCAGTACTTC.

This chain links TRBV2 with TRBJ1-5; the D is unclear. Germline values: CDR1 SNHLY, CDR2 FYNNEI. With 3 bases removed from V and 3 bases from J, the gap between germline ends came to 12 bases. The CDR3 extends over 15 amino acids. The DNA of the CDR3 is TGTGCCAGCAGTGACCAGAATAGAGACAATCAGCCCCAGCATTTT. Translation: CASSDQNRDNQPQHF.

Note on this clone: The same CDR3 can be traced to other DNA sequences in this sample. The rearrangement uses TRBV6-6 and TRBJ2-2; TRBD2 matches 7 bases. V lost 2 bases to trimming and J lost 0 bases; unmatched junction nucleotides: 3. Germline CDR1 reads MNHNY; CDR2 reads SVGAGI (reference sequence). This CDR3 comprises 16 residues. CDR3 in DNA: TGTGCCAGCAGTTACAAACGGGGGGCGAACACCGGGGAGCTGTTTTTT. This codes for CASSYKRGANTGELFF.

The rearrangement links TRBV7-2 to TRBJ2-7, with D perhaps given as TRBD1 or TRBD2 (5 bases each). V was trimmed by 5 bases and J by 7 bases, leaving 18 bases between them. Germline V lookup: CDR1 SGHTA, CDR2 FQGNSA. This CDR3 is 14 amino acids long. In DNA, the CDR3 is TGTGCCAGCAGCCCGTGGGCCGGGACGGGGGAGCAGTACTTC. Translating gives CASSPWAGTGEQYF.

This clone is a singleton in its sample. DNA for the CDR3: TGTGCCAGCAGCTTGGCCTCCTTACGAGGGAGAGCGGACAATGAGCAGTTCTTC. Translating it yields CASSLASLRGRADNEQFF. V gene TRBV5-4 combines with J gene TRBJ2-1, with D possibly TRBD2 on 5 matching bases. Germline CDR1 SGHNT, CDR2 YYREEE (reference sequence). Trimming pared 0 bases from V and 5 bases from J, leaving 21 bases between. The CDR3 covers 18 residues.

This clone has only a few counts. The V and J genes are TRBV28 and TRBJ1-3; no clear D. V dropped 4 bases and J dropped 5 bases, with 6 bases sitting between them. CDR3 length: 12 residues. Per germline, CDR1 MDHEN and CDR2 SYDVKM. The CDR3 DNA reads TGTGCCAGCAGTTCCACAAGAAACACCATATATTTT. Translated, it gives CASSSTRNTIYF.

The DNA of the CDR3 is TGTGCCAGCAGCTTCGCGGGGGCGAATCAAGGGGAGCAGTACTTC. Translation: CASSFAGANQGEQYF. The chain recombines TRBV28 with TRBJ2-7; D perhaps matches TRBD2 (7 bases). The CDR3 contains 15 residues. V lost 6 bases, J lost 7 bases, and 22 bases lay in between. CDR1 and CDR2 from the germline V gene are MDHEN and SYDVKM.

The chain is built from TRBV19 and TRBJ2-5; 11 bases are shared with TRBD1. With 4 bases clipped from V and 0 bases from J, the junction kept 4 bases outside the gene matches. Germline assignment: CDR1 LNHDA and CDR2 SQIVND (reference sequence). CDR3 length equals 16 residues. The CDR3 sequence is CASSTRDRGYQETQYF. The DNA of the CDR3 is TGTGCCAGTAGTACCCGGGACAGGGGGTACCAAGAGACCCAGTACTTC.

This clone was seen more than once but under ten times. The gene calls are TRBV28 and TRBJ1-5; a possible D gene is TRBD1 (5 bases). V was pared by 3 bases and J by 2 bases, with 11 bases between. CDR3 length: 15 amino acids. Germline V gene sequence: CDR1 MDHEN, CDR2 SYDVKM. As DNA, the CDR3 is TGTGCCAGCAGTTTGGGGGTGCACGGCAATCAGCCCCAGCATTTT. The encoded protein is CASSLGVHGNQPQHF.

The CDR3 region is CASRHGQASGTEAFF. CDR3 sequence (DNA): TGCGCCAGCAGACACGGACAGGCCTCAGGAACTGAAGCTTTCTTT. The rearrangement uses TRBV5-1 and TRBJ1-1; TRBD1 matches at 7 bases. Germline V gene sequence: CDR1 SGHRS, CDR2 YFSETQ. Trimming cost V 5 bases and J 5 bases; bases outside gene matches: 12. The CDR3 contains 15 residues.

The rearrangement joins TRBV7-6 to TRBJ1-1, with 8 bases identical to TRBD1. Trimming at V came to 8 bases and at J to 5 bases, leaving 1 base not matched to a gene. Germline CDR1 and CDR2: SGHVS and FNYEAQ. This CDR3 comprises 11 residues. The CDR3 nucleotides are TGTGCCAGCGGACAGGGAACTGAAGCTTTCTTT. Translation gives CASGQGTEAFF.

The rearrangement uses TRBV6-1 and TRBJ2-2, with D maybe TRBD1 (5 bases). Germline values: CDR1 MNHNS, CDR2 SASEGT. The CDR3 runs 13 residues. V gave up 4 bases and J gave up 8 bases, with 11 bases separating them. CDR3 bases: TGTGCCAGCAGTGTGCAGGGCAAAGGGGAGCTGTTTTTT. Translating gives CASSVQGKGELFF.

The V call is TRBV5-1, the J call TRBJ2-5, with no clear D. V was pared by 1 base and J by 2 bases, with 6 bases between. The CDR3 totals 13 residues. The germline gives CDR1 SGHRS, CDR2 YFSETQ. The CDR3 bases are TGCGCCAGCAGCTTGTTCGGACAAGAGACCCAGTACTTC. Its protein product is CASSLFGQETQYF. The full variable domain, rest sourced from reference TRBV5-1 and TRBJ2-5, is KAGVTQTPRYLIKTRGQQVTLSCSPISGHRSVSWYQQTPGQGLQFLFEYFSETQRNKGNFPGRFSGRQFSNSRSEMNVSTLELGDSALYLCASSLFGQETQYFGPGTRLLVL.

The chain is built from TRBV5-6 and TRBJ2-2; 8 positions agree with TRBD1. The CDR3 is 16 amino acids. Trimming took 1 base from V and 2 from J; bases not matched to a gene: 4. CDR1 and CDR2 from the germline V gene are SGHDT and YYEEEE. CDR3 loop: CASSLRTGGNTGELFF. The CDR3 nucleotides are TGTGCCAGCAGCTTGAGAACAGGGGGTAACACCGGGGAGCTGTTTTTT.

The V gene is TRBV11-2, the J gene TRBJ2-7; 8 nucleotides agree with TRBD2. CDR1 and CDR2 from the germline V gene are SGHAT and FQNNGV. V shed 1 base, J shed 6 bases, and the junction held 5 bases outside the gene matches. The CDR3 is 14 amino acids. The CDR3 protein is CASSLVGGVGEQYF. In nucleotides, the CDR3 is TGTGCCAGCAGCTTAGTCGGGGGGGTCGGCGAGCAGTACTTC.